This T cell receptor beta chain is drawn from a study of blood T cell repertoires in COVID-19. At the level of the study: Whether acute or convalescent, the COVID-19 samples came from the United States, Italy and Spain.

The CDR3 length is 15 residues. CDR1 is SSHAT and CDR2 is FNYEAQ in the germline V gene (reference sequence). Trimming removed 3 bases at V and 4 bases at J, with 15 bases between. The repertoire was sequenced with immunoSEQ multiplex PCR; TCRdb's copy has only in-frame clones and lacks some. The sample holds about 60,000 clones, approximately 91% seen once. The sequence derives from a man in his sixties or seventies with acute or convalescent COVID-19. The sample consisted of peripheral blood. The V and J genes are TRBV7-7 and TRBJ2-5; D is possibly TRBD2 (6 bases). The DNA for the CDR3 is TGTGCCAGCAGCTTGGCCTGGGCGGGGTCAGAGACCCAGTACTTC. Its translation: CASSLAWAGSETQYF.